These 20 T cell receptor beta chains originate from one sample sequenced in a study of cytomegalovirus exposure and HLA in healthy donors. PCR primers comprised 60 Vbeta and 13 Jbeta primers. The table came from immunoSEQ multiplex PCR; TCRdb's copy has only in-frame clones and leaves some out. The top ten hold roughly 14% of the sample, which has about 86,000 clones, roughly 77% seen once. The sequenced sample was PBMCs. The receptors were gathered from a woman aged 35 to 49 in good health and CMV-seropositive.

The rearrangement uses TRBV28 and TRBJ1-1; 7 bases line up with TRBD1. The germline CDR1 and CDR2 sequences are MDHEN and SYDVKM. The CDR3 sequence is 14 residues long. The V gene end was trimmed by 3 bases and the J gene end by 4 bases; junction bases not matched to a gene: 5. CDR3 nucleotide sequence: TGTGCCAGCAGTTTTTTGTCAGGGGGCACTGAAGCTTTCTTT. Translated: CASSFLSGGTEAFF.

V is TRBV7-9 and J is TRBJ2-2, with 12 bases aligning to TRBD2. Germline CDR1 is SEHNR and CDR2 is FQNEAQ (reference sequence). The CDR3 covers 15 residues. After removal of 4 bases from V and 6 bases from J, the junction contained 3 bases not matched to a gene. The CDR3 bases are TGTGCCAGCAGCTATAGACTAGCGGGAGCCGGGGAGCTGTTTTTT. Its translation is CASSYRLAGAGELFF. The variable domain in full, with the rest retrieved from reference TRBV7-9 and TRBJ2-2, is DTGVSQNPRHKITKRGQNVTFRCDPISEHNRLYWYRQTLGQGPEFLTYFQNEAQLEKSRLLSDRFSAERPKGSFSTLEIQRTEQGDSAMYLCASSYRLAGAGELFFGEGSRLTVL.

The chain couples TRBV28 to TRBJ2-4, with 7 bases that match TRBD2. The CDR3 is made up of 15 amino acids. V dropped 3 bases and J dropped 1; count of bases not matched to a gene: 3. From germline, CDR1 is MDHEN and CDR2 SYDVKM. CDR3 sequence: CASSFGGTAKNIQYF. The CDR3 DNA is TGTGCCAGCAGTTTCGGGGGGACGGCCAAAAACATTCAGTACTTC.

The chain has TRBV10-3 and TRBJ2-5; D is perhaps TRBD1 (5 bases). The CDR3 contains 12 residues. Germline V gene sequence: CDR1 ENHRY, CDR2 SYGVKD. V dropped 10 bases and J dropped 5 bases, with 14 bases sitting between them. CDR3 DNA: TGTGCCACCCAGGGAATTGAGGAGACCCAGTACTTC. Its protein product is CATQGIEETQYF.

The genes are TRBV20-1 and TRBJ1-1, with 8 bases identical to TRBD1. This CDR3 contains 11 residues. After removal of 8 bases from V and 5 bases from J, the junction contained 4 bases not matched to a gene. Per germline, CDR1 DFQATT and CDR2 SNEGSKA (reference sequence). CDR3 loop: CSPGQGTEAFF. The CDR3 region has the DNA TGCAGTCCAGGACAGGGTACTGAAGCTTTCTTT.

The chain joins TRBV27 to TRBJ2-7, with D uncertain. The CDR3 length is 14 residues. Per the germline V gene, CDR1 is MNHEY and CDR2 is SMNVEV (reference sequence). V shed 7 bases and J shed 5 bases, with 18 bases lying between them. The CDR3, as DNA: TGTGCCAGCACACCACTCCAACCTACGGACGAGCAGTACTTC. Its protein is CASTPLQPTDEQYF.

This sequence joins TRBV7-3 and TRBJ2-1; 14 bases map to TRBD2. Germline CDR1 SGHTA, CDR2 FQGTGA. Trimming at V came to 5 bases and at J to 7 bases, leaving 7 bases not matched to a gene. The CDR3 is 16 amino acids. Written as DNA, the CDR3 is TGTGCCAGCAGCCGTGGGACTAGCGGGGGACAAAATGAGCAGTTCTTC. Its translation is CASSRGTSGGQNEQFF.

The chain employs TRBV28 and TRBJ1-5; D is unclear. Germline CDR1 and CDR2: MDHEN and SYDVKM. This CDR3 contains 14 residues. Trimming removed 5 bases from V and 2 bases from J, with 10 bases in between. The DNA of the CDR3 is TGTGCCAGCAGTCCTCTGGAGGGCAATCAGCCCCAGCATTTT. Amino acid sequence: CASSPLEGNQPQHF.

This sequence joins TRBV25-1 and TRBJ2-2; D is unclear. CDR3 length equals 14 residues. Germline loops: CDR1 MGHDK, CDR2 SYGVNS. Trimming shortened V by 5 bases and J by 4 bases, and 11 bases separated the two germline ends. Here the CDR3 DNA reads TGTGCCAGCAGTCTCCCCTTTCCCACCGGGGAGCTGTTTTTT. It specifies CASSLPFPTGELFF.

This clone was observed a few times. This CDR3 is CAITGQRDYF. CDR3 sequence (DNA): TGTGCCATAACCGGGCAGCGGGATTACTTC. This chain uses TRBV10-3 with TRBJ2-7; 7 bases are shared with TRBD2. The CDR3 covers 10 residues. Germline CDR1 and CDR2: ENHRY and SYGVKD. J was trimmed by 13 bases and V by 9 bases; bases with no gene match: 9.

The CDR3 region is CAWSVGSGQETQYF. The CDR3 coding sequence is TGTGCCTGGAGTGTAGGTTCAGGGCAAGAGACCCAGTACTTC. The chain carries TRBV30 and TRBJ2-5, with D possibly matching TRBD1 (5 bases). CDR3 length: 14 residues. V lost 0 bases and J 2 bases, leaving 10 bases between the germline ends. Looked up from germline, CDR1 is GTSNPN and CDR2 is SVGIG (reference sequence).

The chain combines TRBV19 with TRBJ2-1, with D possibly matching TRBD1 (5 bases). Trimming took off 8 bases at V and 0 bases at J, with 11 bases between the two ends. The CDR3 consists of 14 residues. Germline values: CDR1 LNHDA, CDR2 SQIVND (reference sequence). CDR3 residues: CASGFRGSYNEQFF. CDR3 sequence (DNA): TGTGCCAGTGGGTTTAGGGGCTCCTACAATGAGCAGTTCTTC.

The rearrangement joins TRBV2 to TRBJ1-4, with a weak D call TRBD1 (6 bases). V was shortened by 4 bases and J by 2 bases, with 11 bases between the two germline ends. This CDR3 contains 15 residues. CDR1 is SNHLY, CDR2 FYNNEI, per germline. The CDR3 region has the DNA TGTGCCAGCAGTGGCGAGACAGGCACTAATGAAAAACTGTTTTTT. Its translation is CASSGETGTNEKLFF.

The chain recombines TRBV9 with TRBJ2-3; TRBD1 might be the D (6 bases). V lost 0 bases, J lost 3 bases, and 8 bases lay in between. CDR1 is SGDLS and CDR2 is YYNGEE in the germline V gene. CDR3 length equals 14 residues. The CDR3 spells CASSVGQATDTQYF. The CDR3, as DNA: TGTGCCAGCAGCGTAGGACAGGCTACAGATACGCAGTATTTT.

This chain joins TRBV11-3 and TRBJ2-5; the match to TRBD2 covers 12 bases. Germline-derived CDR1 and CDR2 are SGHNT and YENEEA. V dropped 4 bases and J dropped 3; count of bases not matched to a gene: 12. This CDR3 is 18 amino acids long. The CDR3 coding sequence is TGTGCCAGCAGCTCCGGGAATCTAGCGGGAGGGGTTAAAGAGACCCAGTACTTC. It is translated as CASSSGNLAGGVKETQYF.

The chain uses TRBV4-3 and TRBJ2-7; TRBD2 matches at 9 bases. Trimming cost V 4 bases and J 0 bases; bases outside gene matches: 4. This CDR3 contains 15 residues. In germline, CDR1 is LGHNA, CDR2 YSLEER. CDR3 region: CASSLRLAVSYEQYF. The CDR3 DNA reads as TGCGCCAGCAGCCTTCGACTAGCGGTCTCCTACGAGCAGTACTTC.

This chain links TRBV9 with TRBJ1-1, with D possibly TRBD1 on 5 matching bases. The CDR3 is 16 residues long. Germline V gene data show CDR1 as SGDLS and CDR2 as YYNGEE. The V end was cut by 0 bases, the J end by 3 bases, with 15 bases between. CDR3 nucleotide sequence: TGTGCCAGCAGCGTAGGAGGCAGGGCTGATTACACTGAAGCTTTCTTT. This codes for CASSVGGRADYTEAFF.

The chain combines TRBV2 with TRBJ1-3; D ambiguous. The CDR3 runs to 14 residues. CDR1 is SNHLY and CDR2 is FYNNEI in the germline V gene. V was shortened by 2 bases and J by 2 bases, with 7 bases between the two germline ends. CDR3 loop: CASSELRAGNTIYF. The CDR3 DNA sequence: TGTGCCAGCAGTGAACTGAGAGCTGGAAACACCATATATTTT.

This rearrangement joins TRBV29-1 to TRBJ1-1, with TRBD1 identical over 7 bases. Germline trimming cut 8 bases from V and 4 bases from J; bases unmatched to any gene: 10. The V gene's germline CDR1 is SQVTM and CDR2 ANQGSEA. The CDR3 contains 13 residues. The CDR3 sequence is CSIWDSRFTEAFF. The CDR3 DNA follows: TGCAGCATTTGGGACAGCCGCTTCACTGAAGCTTTCTTT. The full variable domain, in which reference TRBV29-1 and TRBJ1-1 provide the parts outside the CDR3, is SAVISQKPSRDICQRGTSLTIQCQVDSQVTMMFWYRQQPGQSLTLIATANQGSEATYESGFVIDKFPISRPNLTFSTLTVSNMSPEDSSIYLCSIWDSRFTEAFFGQGTRLTVV.

The chain recombines TRBV25-1 with TRBJ2-7; weak D call: TRBD2 (6 bases). CDR3 size: 13 residues. Deletions cut 6 bases from V and 6 bases from J, with 15 bases between. Germline lookup yields CDR1 MGHDK and CDR2 SYGVNS. The CDR3, as DNA: TGTGCCAGCAGCCGCGGGGCAGGGAGCGAGCAGTACTTC. It yields the protein CASSRGAGSEQYF.